This T cell receptor beta chain originates from a study of cytomegalovirus exposure and HLA in healthy donors. CDR1 is SGHRS and CDR2 is YFSETQ in the germline V gene. V shed 3 bases and J shed 1 base, with 16 bases lying between them. The CDR3 totals 16 residues. TCRdb's copy holds only in-frame clones and misses some; the assay was immunoSEQ multiplex PCR. The sample consists of about 140,000 clones, about 87% of them appearing once. The sequenced sample was PBMCs. This receptor was taken from a man younger than 30 in good health and CMV-seropositive. The rearrangement uses TRBV5-1 and TRBJ1-1; D possibly corresponds to TRBD1 (6 bases). CDR3 sequence (DNA): TGCGCCAGCAGCTCAGGTGACGACAGGAAGAACACTGAAGCTTTCTTT. It translates to CASSSGDDRKNTEAFF.